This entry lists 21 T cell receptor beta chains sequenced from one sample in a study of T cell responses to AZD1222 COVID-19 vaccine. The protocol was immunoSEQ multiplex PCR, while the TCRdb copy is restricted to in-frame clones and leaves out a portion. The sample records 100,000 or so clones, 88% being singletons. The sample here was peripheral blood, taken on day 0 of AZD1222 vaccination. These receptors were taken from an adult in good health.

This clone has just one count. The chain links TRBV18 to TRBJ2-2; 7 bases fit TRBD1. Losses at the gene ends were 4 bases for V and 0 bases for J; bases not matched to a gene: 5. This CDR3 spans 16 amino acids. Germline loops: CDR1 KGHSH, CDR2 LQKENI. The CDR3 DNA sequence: TGTGCCAGCTCACTCTCCGGGACAGCGAACACCGGGGAGCTGTTTTTT. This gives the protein CASSLSGTANTGELFF.

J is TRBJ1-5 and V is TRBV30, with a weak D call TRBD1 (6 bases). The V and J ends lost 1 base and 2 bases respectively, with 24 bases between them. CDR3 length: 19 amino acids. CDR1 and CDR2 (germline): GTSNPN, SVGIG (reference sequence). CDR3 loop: CAWSARGRGGQDGNQPQHF. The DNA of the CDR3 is TGTGCCTGGAGTGCCCGGGGCAGGGGAGGCCAGGATGGCAATCAGCCCCAGCATTTT.

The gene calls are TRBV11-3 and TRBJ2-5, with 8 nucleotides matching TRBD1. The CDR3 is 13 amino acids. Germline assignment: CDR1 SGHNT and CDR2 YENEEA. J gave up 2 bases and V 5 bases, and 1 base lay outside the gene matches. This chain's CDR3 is CASSRQGQETQYF. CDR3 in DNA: TGTGCCAGCAGCCGACAGGGGCAAGAGACCCAGTACTTC.

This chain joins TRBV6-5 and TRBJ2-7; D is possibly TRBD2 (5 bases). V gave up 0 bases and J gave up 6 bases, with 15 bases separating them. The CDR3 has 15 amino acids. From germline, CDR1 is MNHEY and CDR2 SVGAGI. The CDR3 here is CASSYSSLAQAEQYF. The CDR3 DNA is TGTGCCAGCAGTTACTCGAGTCTAGCTCAGGCCGAGCAGTACTTC.

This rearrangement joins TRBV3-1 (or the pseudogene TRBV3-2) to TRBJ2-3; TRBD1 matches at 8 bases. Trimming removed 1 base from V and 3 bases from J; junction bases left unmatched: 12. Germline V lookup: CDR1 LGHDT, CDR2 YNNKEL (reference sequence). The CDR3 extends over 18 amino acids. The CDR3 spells CASSQVRRYDRGTDTQYF. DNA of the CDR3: TGTGCCAGCAGCCAAGTCAGGCGATACGACAGGGGAACAGATACGCAGTATTTT.

The CDR3 here is CASSILGGTQNEKLFF. The CDR3 DNA sequence: TGTGCCAGTAGTATATTGGGTGGGACACAGAATGAAAAACTGTTTTTT. The chain couples TRBV19 to TRBJ1-4; D possibly corresponds to TRBD1 (6 bases). The CDR3 is 16 residues long. Germline V gene sequence: CDR1 LNHDA, CDR2 SQIVND (reference sequence). The germline V and J ends were trimmed by 2 bases and 5 bases, with 15 bases remaining between them. Based on the CDR3 plus reference TRBV19 and TRBJ1-4, the full variable domain is DGGITQSPKYLFRKEGQNVTLSCEQNLNHDAMYWYRQDPGQGLRLIYYSQIVNDFQKGDIAEGYSVSREKKESFPLTVTSAQKNPTAFYLCASSILGGTQNEKLFFGSGTQLSVL.

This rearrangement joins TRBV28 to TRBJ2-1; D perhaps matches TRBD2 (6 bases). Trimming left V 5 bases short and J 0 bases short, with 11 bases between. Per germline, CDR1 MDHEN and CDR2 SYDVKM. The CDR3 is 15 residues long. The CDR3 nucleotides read TGTGCCAGCAGTACTATGCGGGACTCCTACAATGAGCAGTTCTTC. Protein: CASSTMRDSYNEQFF. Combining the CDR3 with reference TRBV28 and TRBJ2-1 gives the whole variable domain DVKVTQSSRYLVKRTGEKVFLECVQDMDHENMFWYRQDPGLGLRLIYFSYDVKMKEKGDIPEGYSVSREKKERFSLILESASTNQTSMYLCASSTMRDSYNEQFFGPGTRLTVL.

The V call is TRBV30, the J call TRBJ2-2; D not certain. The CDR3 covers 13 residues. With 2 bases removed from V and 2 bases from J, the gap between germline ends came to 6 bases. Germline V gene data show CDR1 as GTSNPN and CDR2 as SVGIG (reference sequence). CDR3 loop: CAWSSPNTGELFF. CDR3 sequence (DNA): TGTGCCTGGAGTTCTCCAAACACCGGGGAGCTGTTTTTT.

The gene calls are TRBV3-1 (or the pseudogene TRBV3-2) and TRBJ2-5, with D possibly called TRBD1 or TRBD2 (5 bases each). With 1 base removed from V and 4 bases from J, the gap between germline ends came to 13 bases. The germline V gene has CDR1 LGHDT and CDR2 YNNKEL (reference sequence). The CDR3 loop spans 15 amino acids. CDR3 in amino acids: CASSQALGVRETQYF. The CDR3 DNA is TGTGCCAGCAGCCAAGCGCTGGGGGTACGAGAGACCCAGTACTTC.

The CDR3 sequence is CAIPLGGSGNTIYF. The CDR3 DNA follows: TGTGCCATTCCCCTTGGGGGCTCTGGAAACACCATATATTTT. This chain connects TRBV30 to TRBJ1-3, with TRBD1 as a possible D gene (5 bases). V was cut by 8 bases and J by 0 bases, with 14 bases left in between. CDR1 and CDR2 (germline): GTSNPN, SVGIG (reference sequence). This CDR3 has 14 residues.

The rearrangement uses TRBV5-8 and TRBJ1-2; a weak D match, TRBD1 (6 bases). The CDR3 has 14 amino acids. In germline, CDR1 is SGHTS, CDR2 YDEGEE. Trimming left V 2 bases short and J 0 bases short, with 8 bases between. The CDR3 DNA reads TGTGCCAGCAGCTTACAGGGCGCTAACTATGGCTACACCTTC. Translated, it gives CASSLQGANYGYTF.

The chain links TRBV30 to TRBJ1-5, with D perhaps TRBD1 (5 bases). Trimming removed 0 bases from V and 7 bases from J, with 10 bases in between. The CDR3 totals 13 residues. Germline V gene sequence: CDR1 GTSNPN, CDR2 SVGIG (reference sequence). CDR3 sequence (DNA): TGTGCCTGGAGTGTAGCCCGGGGCCAGCCCCAGCATTTT. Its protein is CAWSVARGQPQHF.

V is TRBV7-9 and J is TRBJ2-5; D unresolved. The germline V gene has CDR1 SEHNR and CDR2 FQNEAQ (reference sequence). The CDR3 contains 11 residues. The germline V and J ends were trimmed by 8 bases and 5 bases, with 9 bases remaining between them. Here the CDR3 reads CASADWETQYF. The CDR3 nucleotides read TGTGCCAGCGCCGACTGGGAGACCCAGTACTTC.

DNA for the CDR3: TGTGCCAGTAGTATGGTGGCGGGGGCTTACTACGAGCAGTACTTC. It codes for CASSMVAGAYYEQYF. The chain links TRBV19 to TRBJ2-7; the D gene is possibly TRBD2 (7 bases). Between the trimmed V and J ends, which lost 3 bases and 3 bases, there was a span of 15 bases. CDR1 and CDR2 from the germline V gene are LNHDA and SQIVND (reference sequence). This CDR3 region has 15 residues.

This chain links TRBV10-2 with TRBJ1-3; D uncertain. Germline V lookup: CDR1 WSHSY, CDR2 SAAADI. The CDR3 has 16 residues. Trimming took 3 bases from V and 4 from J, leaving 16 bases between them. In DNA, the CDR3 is TGCGCCAGCAGTGACCTACCGTACCGGCCGGGAAACACCATATATTTT. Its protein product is CASSDLPYRPGNTIYF.

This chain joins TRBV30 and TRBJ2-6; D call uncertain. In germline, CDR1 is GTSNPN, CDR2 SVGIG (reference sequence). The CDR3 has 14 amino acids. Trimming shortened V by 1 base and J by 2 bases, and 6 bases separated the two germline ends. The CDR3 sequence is CAWSAGAGANVLTF. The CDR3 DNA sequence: TGTGCCTGGAGTGCTGGGGCTGGGGCCAACGTCCTGACTTTC.

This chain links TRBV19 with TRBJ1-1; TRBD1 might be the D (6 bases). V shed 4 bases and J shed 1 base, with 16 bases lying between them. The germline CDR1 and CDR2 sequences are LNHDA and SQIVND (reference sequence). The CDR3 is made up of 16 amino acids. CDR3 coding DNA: TGTGCCAGTAGTACTCCTGGTCAGGGGAAGAACACTGAAGCTTTCTTT. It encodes CASSTPGQGKNTEAFF. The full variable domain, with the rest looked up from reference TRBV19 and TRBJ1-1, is DGGITQSPKYLFRKEGQNVTLSCEQNLNHDAMYWYRQDPGQGLRLIYYSQIVNDFQKGDIAEGYSVSREKKESFPLTVTSAQKNPTAFYLCASSTPGQGKNTEAFFGQGTRLTVV.

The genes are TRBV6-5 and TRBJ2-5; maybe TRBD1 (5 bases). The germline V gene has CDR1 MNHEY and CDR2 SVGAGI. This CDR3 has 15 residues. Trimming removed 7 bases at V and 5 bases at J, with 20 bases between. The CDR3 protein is CASKYSFQGEETQYF. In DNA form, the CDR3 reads TGTGCCAGCAAATATTCGTTCCAGGGCGAGGAGACCCAGTACTTC.

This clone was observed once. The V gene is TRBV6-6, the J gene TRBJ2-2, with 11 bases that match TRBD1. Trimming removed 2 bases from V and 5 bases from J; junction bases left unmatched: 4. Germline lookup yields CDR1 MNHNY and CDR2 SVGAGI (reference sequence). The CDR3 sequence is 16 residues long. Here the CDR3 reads CASSYGTGGWTGELFF. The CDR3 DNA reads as TGTGCCAGCAGTTACGGGACAGGGGGTTGGACCGGGGAGCTGTTTTTT.

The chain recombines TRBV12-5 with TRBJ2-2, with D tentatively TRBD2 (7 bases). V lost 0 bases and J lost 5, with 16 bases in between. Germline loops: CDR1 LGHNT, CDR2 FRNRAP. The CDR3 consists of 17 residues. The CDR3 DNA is TGTGCTAGTGGTTTGGTCCCGGGGGCGGGAGCTACCGGGGAGCTGTTTTTT. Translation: CASGLVPGAGATGELFF. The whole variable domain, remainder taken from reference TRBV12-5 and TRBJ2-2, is DARVTQTPRHKVTEMGQEVTMRCQPILGHNTVFWYRQTMMQGLELLAYFRNRAPLDDSGMPKDRFSAEMPDATLATLKIQPSEPRDSAVYFCASGLVPGAGATGELFFGEGSRLTVL.

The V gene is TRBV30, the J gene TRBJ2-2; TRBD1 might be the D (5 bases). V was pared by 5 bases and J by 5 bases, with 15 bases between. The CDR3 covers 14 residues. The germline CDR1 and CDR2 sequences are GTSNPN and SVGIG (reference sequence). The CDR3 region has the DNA TGTGCCTGGGGGGCCTCCAGTTCGACCGGGGAGCTGTTTTTT. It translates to CAWGASSSTGELFF. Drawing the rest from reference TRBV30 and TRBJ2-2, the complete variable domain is SQTIHQWPATLVQPVGSPLSLECTVEGTSNPNLYWYRQAAGRGLQLLFYSVGIGQISSEVPQNLSASRPQDRQFILSSKKLLLSDSGFYLCAWGASSSTGELFFGEGSRLTVL.